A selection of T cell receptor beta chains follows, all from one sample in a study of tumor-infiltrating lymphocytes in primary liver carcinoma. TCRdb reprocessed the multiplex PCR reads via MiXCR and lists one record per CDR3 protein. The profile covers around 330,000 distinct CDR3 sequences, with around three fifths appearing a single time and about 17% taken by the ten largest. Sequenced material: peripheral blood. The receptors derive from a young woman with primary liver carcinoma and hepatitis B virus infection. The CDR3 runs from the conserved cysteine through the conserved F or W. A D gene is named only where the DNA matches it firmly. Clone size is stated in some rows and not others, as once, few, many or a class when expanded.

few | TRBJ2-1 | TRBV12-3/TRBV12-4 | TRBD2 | TGTGCCAGCAATCTCGGGACTAGCGGTTACAATGAGCAGTTCTTC | CASNLGTSGYNEQFF
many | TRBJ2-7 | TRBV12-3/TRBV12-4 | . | TGTGCCAGCAGTTTGGGGGCTCCCGAGCAGTACTTC | CASSLGAPEQYF
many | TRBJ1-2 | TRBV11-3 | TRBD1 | TGTGCCAGCAGCCCCGAGGGGGCAAGGAGGGGCTACACCTTC | CASSPEGARRGYTF
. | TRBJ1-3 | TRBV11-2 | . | TGTGCCAGCAGTTACAGCCCTGCGTCAGACACCATATATTTT | CASSYSPASDTIYF
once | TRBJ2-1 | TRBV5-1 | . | TGCGCCAGCAGCTTCCAGACTGGAGACAATAAGCAGTTCTTC | CASSFQTGDNKQFF
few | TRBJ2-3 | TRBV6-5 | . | TGTGCCAGCAGGGCAGGGACAGATACGCAGTATTTT | CASRAGTDTQYF
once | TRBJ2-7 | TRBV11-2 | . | TGTGCCAGCAGCTGTGACGACAAGCAGTACTTC | CASSCDDKQYF
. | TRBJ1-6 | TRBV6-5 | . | TGTGCCAGCAGTTCTGACCCAGGTAATAATTCACCCCTCCACTTT | CASSSDPGNNSPLHF
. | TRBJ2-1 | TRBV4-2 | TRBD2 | TGTGCCAGCAGCCAAGATCGGCGGGAGCGGTCAGGGAATGAACAGTTCTTC | CASSQDRRERSGNEQFF
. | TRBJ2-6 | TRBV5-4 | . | TGTGCCAGCTCGTTGTACCCCCCTGGGGCCAACGTCCTGACTTTC | CASSLYPPGANVLTF
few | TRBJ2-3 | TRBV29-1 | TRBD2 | TGCAGCGTTGAAAAGCGTGGGACCCGGCTAGCGGGAGTCATAACAGATACGCAGTATTTT | CSVEKRGTRLAGVITDTQYF
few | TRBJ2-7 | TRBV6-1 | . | TGTGCCAGCAGCGTCGGCTCCCGGGGCTACGAGCAGTACTTC | CASSVGSRGYEQYF
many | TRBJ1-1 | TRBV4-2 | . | TGTGCCAGCTTTTCAGAAAGAGACAGAGAAGCTTTCTTT | CASFSERDREAFF
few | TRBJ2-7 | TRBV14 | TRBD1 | TGTGCCAGCAGGTACAGGGGTTCCTACGAGCAGTACTTC | CASRYRGSYEQYF
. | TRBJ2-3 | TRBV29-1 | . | TGCAGCGTTGGGGCCCTGGGGGGTGGCGCCACAGATACGCAGTATTTT | CSVGALGGGATDTQYF
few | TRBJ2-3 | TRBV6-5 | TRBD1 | TGTGCCATCAGTGCCGGGACAGACACAGATACGCAGTATTTT | CAISAGTDTDTQYF
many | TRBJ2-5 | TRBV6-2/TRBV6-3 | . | TGTGCCAGCAGCCGGGACCGCAACAACCAAGAGACCCAGTACTTC | CASSRDRNNQETQYF
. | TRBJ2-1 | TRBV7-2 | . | TGTGCCAGCAGCTTCGGCTCCGACAATGAGCAGTTCTTC | CASSFGSDNEQFF
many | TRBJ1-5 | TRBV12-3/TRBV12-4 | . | TGTGCCAGCAGTTTAGGACTGGAGCCGAGCAATCAGCCCCAGCATTTT | CASSLGLEPSNQPQHF
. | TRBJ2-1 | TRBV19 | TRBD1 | TGTGCCAGTAGTATATTCGGGGACAGCTCCTACAATGAGCAGTTTTTC | CASSIFGDSSYNEQFF
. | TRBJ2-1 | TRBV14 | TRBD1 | TGTGCCAGCAGTAAACGGGACAGGATCTCCTACAATGAGCAGTTCTTC | CASSKRDRISYNEQFF
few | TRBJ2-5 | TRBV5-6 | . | TGTGCCAGCAGCCCGCCACGGGGTCAAGAGACCCAGTACTTC | CASSPPRGQETQYF
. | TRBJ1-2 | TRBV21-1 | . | TGTGCCAACCTTAGGTCGGCAGGCGACTATGGCTACACCTTC | CANLRSAGDYGYTF
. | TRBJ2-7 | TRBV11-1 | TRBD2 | TGTGGCAGCAGCACCTTTGGCGGGAGCTCCTACGAGCAGTACTTC | CGSSTFGGSSYEQYF
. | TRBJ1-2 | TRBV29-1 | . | TGTAGTCTCGGGAGGACGGATGGGTACACCTTC | CSLGRTDGYTF
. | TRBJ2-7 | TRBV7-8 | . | TGTGCCAGCAGCTCCACCCGGGGAGGCCACGAGCAGTACTTC | CASSSTRGGHEQYF
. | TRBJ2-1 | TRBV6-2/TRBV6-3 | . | TGTGCCAGCAGAAAGGGGGGGAGCCTTCAAATTTATTACAATGAGCAGTTCTTC | CASRKGGSLQIYYNEQFF
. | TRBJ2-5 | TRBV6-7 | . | TGTGCCAGCTGGACTATGAGGGCTACAATGCAAGAGACCCAGTACTTC | CASWTMRATMQETQYF
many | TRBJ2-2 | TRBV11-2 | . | TGTGCCAGCAGCTGGCAATCCGACGGGGCCGGGGAGCTGTTTTTT | CASSWQSDGAGELFF
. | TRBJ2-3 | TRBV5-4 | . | TGTGCCAGCAGCTTGGGCCGGACGGCCCTCACAGATACGCAGTATTTT | CASSLGRTALTDTQYF
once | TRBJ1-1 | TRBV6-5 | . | TGTGCCAGTAGTTACTTTCGCCTAGGGAGGGCTGGAGCTTTCTTT | CASSYFRLGRAGAFF
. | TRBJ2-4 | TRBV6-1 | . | TGTGCCAGCAGGGGAACAGGCCTGCCTATAGCCAAAAACATTCAGTACTTC | CASRGTGLPIAKNIQYF
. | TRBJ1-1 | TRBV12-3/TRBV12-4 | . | TGTGCCAGCAGCAGGGGCCCTGAAGCTTTCTTT | CASSRGPEAFF
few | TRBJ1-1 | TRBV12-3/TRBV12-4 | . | TGTGCCAGCACTCGAGGACTCACACCTGAAGCTTTCTTT | CASTRGLTPEAFF
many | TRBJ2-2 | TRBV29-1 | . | TGCAGCGCCACCCGGGACACGAACACCGGGGAGCTGTTTTTT | CSATRDTNTGELFF
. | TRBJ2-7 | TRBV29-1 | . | TGCAGCGTTAGGGCTACCAACTCCTACGAGCAGTACTTC | CSVRATNSYEQYF
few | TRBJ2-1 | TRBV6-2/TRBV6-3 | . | TGTGCCAGCAGTCCACACGTCGTCAGCTCCTACAATGAGCAGTTCTTC | CASSPHVVSSYNEQFF
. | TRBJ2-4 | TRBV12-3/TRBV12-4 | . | TGTGCCAGCAGTTTCCTGGCTGTTGAGATGGCCAAAAACATTCAGTACTTC | CASSFLAVEMAKNIQYF
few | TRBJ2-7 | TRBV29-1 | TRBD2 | TGCAGCGTGACCCCGACTAGCTTGGGTGTTGAGTACGAGCAGTACTTC | CSVTPTSLGVEYEQYF